These T cell receptor beta chains were read from a single sample in a study of blood T cell repertoires in COVID-19. Measured with immunoSEQ multiplex PCR; TCRdb has only the in-frame clones, and not every one. The sample consists of about 440,000 clones, around 91% of them appearing once. Sequencing was done on a sample of PBMCs or T cells enriched from blood (not recorded which). The receptors stem from a man between 18 and 35 years old who had recovered from COVID-19. CDR3s include the opening cysteine and the closing phenylalanine or tryptophan. Each record gives: D gene, clone size, V gene, CDR3 protein. The D gene is left open where the match is weak. Size tells how often a clone was seen (once, few, many) or the class of an expanded clone, and some rows leave it out.

-,-,TRBV12-3/TRBV12-4,CASSFLDYEQYF
TRBD2,-,TRBV30,CAWSVLIAGTGELFF
-,once,TRBV10-2,CASSDILVTNYGYTF
-,-,TRBV4-2,CASSREGRTLLFF
TRBD1,-,TRBV19,CASSIVRTGGAGYTF
-,-,TRBV10-3,CAISALLGGSGNTIYF
TRBD1,-,TRBV5-1,CASSLGTGGFATGELFF
TRBD1,-,TRBV28,CASRPGQGASYSNQPQHF
TRBD2,few,TRBV5-1,CASRTRTSGNTGELFF
-,-,TRBV18,CASSPTWDFREPNEKLFF
TRBD1,-,TRBV28,CASRRDRLMNTEAFF
TRBD1,-,TRBV7-9,CASSATGGSGYTF
-,few,TRBV5-4,CASRIAGGGYEQFF
-,few,TRBV7-6,CASSRGPSPGNTIYF
TRBD1,-,TRBV3-1/TRBV3-2,CASSVSTGGGYTF
-,-,TRBV15,CATSIGGVSYGYTF
TRBD1,-,TRBV6-5,CASTKGQNYGYTF
-,-,TRBV20-1,CSAGQNNEQFF
-,few,TRBV14,CASSRDLNYGYTF
TRBD1,-,TRBV5-4,CASSWGTVDEAFF
TRBD2,-,TRBV19,CASSLLGTSGRRGVAKNIQYF
-,-,TRBV12-3/TRBV12-4,CASTGHNPGELFF
-,-,TRBV18,CASSPGQSIGYGYTF
-,-,TRBV9,CASSSGGGSGYEQFF
-,-,TRBV25-1,CASSEQGDTEAFF
TRBD1,-,TRBV6-5,CASSKTGNTEAFF
-,-,TRBV3-1/TRBV3-2,CASSQGTGNGYTF
TRBD1,-,TRBV29-1,CSVDVIGTGGAYTF
-,-,TRBV2,CASLLGDTQYF
TRBD2,-,TRBV29-1,CSASGGVNTGELFF
TRBD1,-,TRBV11-2,CASSSSGQGANFYGYTF
TRBD2,-,TRBV5-4,CASSPTMTSGEETQYF
-,few,TRBV28,CASSLQNYGYTF
TRBD1,-,TRBV3-1/TRBV3-2,CASSLTSLGQGGNGYTF
TRBD1,-,TRBV7-9,CATQDRGPYEQYF
-,-,TRBV3-1/TRBV3-2,CASSQVEQAGETQYF
-,-,TRBV13,CASSSRGNYGYTF
-,-,TRBV5-5,CASSLLLRGAMNTEAFF
-,-,TRBV7-2,CASSLGQGRYEQYF
-,-,TRBV28,CASSPGPAYEQYF
-,once,TRBV7-8,CASSLKQGTEAFF
-,-,TRBV9,CASSVAGGPGNTIYF
TRBD1,-,TRBV18,CASSYRDRETEAFF
-,-,TRBV15,CATSGIRDTLPTNEKLFF
TRBD2,once,TRBV5-1,CASSLGGGGQETQYF
-,-,TRBV10-3,CAISESDEQFF
-,-,TRBV6-6,CASSRRRVQPNPPFYQPQHF
-,-,TRBV30,CAWRRGKGETQYF
-,-,TRBV6-6,CASIDSKRTGNTEAFF
TRBD1,-,TRBV19,CASKEGGLGTDTQYF
TRBD1,-,TRBV4-1,CASSQDRSYEQYF
TRBD1,few,TRBV9,CASSPSGQGNTDTQYF
-,-,TRBV18,CASSPVTVYTEAFF
-,once,TRBV29-1,CSVIDSGNTIYF